Listed below are T cell receptor beta chains from one sample, sequenced in a study of T-cell memory formation after mild COVID-19. Via MiXCR, TCRdb re-called the 5' RACE reads, giving one row per CDR3 protein. The table lists a few hundred thousand distinct CDR3 sequences, under 30% of them singletons. Sequencing was performed on PBMCs or a T cell subset sorted from them (not recorded which). Receptors were obtained from an adult woman who had mild COVID-19 (a few samples of this study predate the infection). Cell type and time point are not known. Each CDR3 is given with its conserved first and last residue. Fields, in order: clone size, D gene, J gene, V gene, CDR3 DNA, CDR3 protein. D genes are given only for firm matches. Only part of the rows carry a size: once, few, many, or a class if the clone is expanded.

clone size: -; D gene: -; J gene: TRBJ2-4; V gene: TRBV12-3/TRBV12-4; CDR3 DNA: TGTGCCAGCAGTATCAGGGAGAGGTGGGACATTCAGTACTTC; CDR3 protein: CASSIRERWDIQYF
clone size: -; D gene: -; J gene: TRBJ2-7; V gene: TRBV5-1; CDR3 DNA: TGCGCCAGCAGCTTTACCGGGAACTACGAGCAGTACTTC; CDR3 protein: CASSFTGNYEQYF
clone size: many; D gene: TRBD2; J gene: TRBJ2-5; V gene: TRBV20-1; CDR3 DNA: TGCAGTGCTAGTGGGGGGACTAGCATCCGGGAGACCCAGTACTTC; CDR3 protein: CSASGGTSIRETQYF
clone size: few; D gene: -; J gene: TRBJ2-3; V gene: TRBV12-3/TRBV12-4; CDR3 DNA: TGTGCCAGCAGTCTAACAGGCCCGGCAGGCACAGATACGCAGTATTTT; CDR3 protein: CASSLTGPAGTDTQYF
clone size: -; D gene: TRBD2; J gene: TRBJ2-7; V gene: TRBV29-1; CDR3 DNA: TGCAGCGTCAATGTGCCCGGGAGGGGTTACGAGCAGTACTTC; CDR3 protein: CSVNVPGRGYEQYF
clone size: -; D gene: -; J gene: TRBJ2-3; V gene: TRBV14; CDR3 DNA: TGTGCCAGCAGCCCTCAGGCCAGCACGAATACGCAGTATTTT; CDR3 protein: CASSPQASTNTQYF
clone size: -; D gene: -; J gene: TRBJ2-3; V gene: TRBV7-3; CDR3 DNA: TGTGCCAGCAGCTTAAGCAGGGGCACAGATACGCAGTATTTT; CDR3 protein: CASSLSRGTDTQYF
clone size: -; D gene: -; J gene: TRBJ1-3; V gene: TRBV18; CDR3 DNA: TGTGCCAGCTCACCGGGACCGGGCTCTGGAAACACCATATATTTT; CDR3 protein: CASSPGPGSGNTIYF
clone size: -; D gene: -; J gene: TRBJ1-2; V gene: TRBV24-1; CDR3 DNA: TGTGCCACCAGTGACCCATCTCGGCCTTATGGCTACACCTTC; CDR3 protein: CATSDPSRPYGYTF
clone size: -; D gene: TRBD2; J gene: TRBJ2-3; V gene: TRBV6-6; CDR3 DNA: TGTGCCAGCAGTTACCGTGACGGTAGCGGGAATACGCAGTATTTT; CDR3 protein: CASSYRDGSGNTQYF
clone size: few; D gene: -; J gene: TRBJ2-3; V gene: TRBV20-1; CDR3 DNA: TGCAGTGCTACGGTGACAGATACGCAGTATTTT; CDR3 protein: CSATVTDTQYF
clone size: few; D gene: -; J gene: TRBJ2-3; V gene: TRBV29-1; CDR3 DNA: TGCAGCGTTGAAGGACAGGCAACCGATACGCAGTATTTT; CDR3 protein: CSVEGQATDTQYF
clone size: -; D gene: -; J gene: TRBJ2-7; V gene: TRBV23-1; CDR3 DNA: TGCGCCAGCAGTCAGTACCCCGGGGGGCCCCCCTACGAGCAGTACTTC; CDR3 protein: CASSQYPGGPPYEQYF
clone size: -; D gene: -; J gene: TRBJ2-5; V gene: TRBV27; CDR3 DNA: TGTGCCAGCAGTTTTCTAGGGGGGAGGGAGACCCAGTACTTC; CDR3 protein: CASSFLGGRETQYF
clone size: once; D gene: -; J gene: TRBJ2-1; V gene: TRBV7-3; CDR3 DNA: TGTGCCAGCAGCTTATATGCGAGAGCCCTGGACAATGAGCAGTTCTTC; CDR3 protein: CASSLYARALDNEQFF
clone size: few; D gene: -; J gene: TRBJ2-5; V gene: TRBV7-6; CDR3 DNA: TGTGCCAGCAGCTTAGATCGTGGGCTGCAGGGCCAAGAGACCCAGTACTTC; CDR3 protein: CASSLDRGLQGQETQYF
clone size: few; D gene: -; J gene: TRBJ1-1; V gene: TRBV20-1; CDR3 DNA: TGCAGTGCTCGCAGACCGGGACAGAACACTGAAGCTTTCTTT; CDR3 protein: CSARRPGQNTEAFF
clone size: -; D gene: -; J gene: TRBJ2-7; V gene: TRBV7-9; CDR3 DNA: TGTGCCAGCAGCTCGGGACACTTACCCTACGAGCAGTACTTC; CDR3 protein: CASSSGHLPYEQYF
clone size: -; D gene: TRBD1; J gene: TRBJ2-7; V gene: TRBV5-6; CDR3 DNA: TGTGCCAGCAGCCCGAGGGACAGGCGGCACCACGAGCAGTACTTC; CDR3 protein: CASSPRDRRHHEQYF
clone size: -; D gene: TRBD2; J gene: TRBJ2-2; V gene: TRBV9; CDR3 DNA: TGTGCCAGCAGCGTGCGGGGGGGGAACACCGGGGAGCTGTTTTTT; CDR3 protein: CASSVRGGNTGELFF
clone size: few; D gene: TRBD1; J gene: TRBJ1-2; V gene: TRBV7-2; CDR3 DNA: TGTGCCAGCAGCGCGCCGGACAGGGTGAACTATGGCTACACCTTC; CDR3 protein: CASSAPDRVNYGYTF
clone size: few; D gene: -; J gene: TRBJ2-1; V gene: TRBV5-6; CDR3 DNA: TGTGCCAGCAGCTTTGGCCTCCAGGACGACTCCTACAATGAGCAGTTCTTC; CDR3 protein: CASSFGLQDDSYNEQFF
clone size: many; D gene: -; J gene: TRBJ2-1; V gene: TRBV7-2; CDR3 DNA: TGTGCCAGCAGCTTAGGGGGCTGGGACCAGGGGGGTATATCCTACAATGAGCAGTTCTTC; CDR3 protein: CASSLGGWDQGGISYNEQFF
clone size: -; D gene: -; J gene: TRBJ2-4; V gene: TRBV4-3; CDR3 DNA: TGCGCCAGCAGCCAAGATATAACAATCCGGAACATTCAGTACTTC; CDR3 protein: CASSQDITIRNIQYF
clone size: -; D gene: -; J gene: TRBJ2-7; V gene: TRBV24-1; CDR3 DNA: TGTGCCACCAGTGATGCTAGACTAAGCTCCTACGAGCAGTACTTC; CDR3 protein: CATSDARLSSYEQYF
clone size: few; D gene: TRBD2; J gene: TRBJ2-1; V gene: TRBV12-3/TRBV12-4; CDR3 DNA: TGTGCCAGCATGGGGACTAGCGGGAGGGAATTCTATGAGCAGTTCTTC; CDR3 protein: CASMGTSGREFYEQFF
clone size: -; D gene: -; J gene: TRBJ1-3; V gene: TRBV7-8; CDR3 DNA: TGTGCCAGCAGCGCCGAAAGCCCGGGGACTGGAAACACCATATATTTT; CDR3 protein: CASSAESPGTGNTIYF
clone size: -; D gene: TRBD1; J gene: TRBJ1-2; V gene: TRBV12-3/TRBV12-4; CDR3 DNA: TGTGCCAGCAGCCCAAGGGAGGGGGCTGGCGGCTACACCTTC; CDR3 protein: CASSPREGAGGYTF
clone size: few; D gene: -; J gene: TRBJ2-3; V gene: TRBV4-1; CDR3 DNA: TGCGCCAGCAGCCAAGAGATAGGAGCGAGCACAGATACGCAGTATTTT; CDR3 protein: CASSQEIGASTDTQYF